Below, one T cell receptor beta chain is given with its context. Per the germline V gene, CDR1 is KGHDR and CDR2 is SFDVKD. Losses at the gene ends were 1 base for V and 4 bases for J; bases not matched to a gene: 4. CDR3 length: 15 residues. The sample originates from a study of blood T cell repertoires in COVID-19. About the research overall: The United States, Italy and Spain provided the acute and convalescent COVID-19 samples.

Study processing details: Estimates of nucleated cell counts were drawn from the amplification of reference gene primers. Profiling relied on immunoSEQ multiplex PCR, and the TCRdb table lists in-frame clones only, not all of them. V, J and clone size were drawn from that table, and D and trimming were deduced from the DNA. The sample yields around 260,000 clones, around 82% seen once. Seattle cases were enrolled at active infection and followed longitudinally. This TCR was sampled from a human donor with COVID-19, enrolled during active disease. The donor label of this sample is uncertain. Sequenced: peripheral blood. This chain links TRBV24-1 with TRBJ2-7; TRBD2 aligns across 9 bases. The CDR3 nucleotides read TGTGCCACCAGTGATTTTCGTAGCGGGAGATACGAGCAGTACTTC. As protein: CATSDFRSGRYEQYF.